Here is one TCR beta chain with its context. Antigen specificity is unknown. Repertoires were generated with immunoSEQ multiplex PCR, while TCRdb's copy carries only in-frame clones and drops some. In the table there are about 14,000 clones, about four fifths of which are singletons. The data are from a study of OX40 agonist ivuxolimab in advanced cancers. Background on the study: Participants averaged 60 years of age (range roughly 23 to 79) and were around 80% male. Study findings and constraints: Relative to CD4+, CD8+ T cells held more expanded clones on average.

The V gene's germline CDR1 is SGHNT and CDR2 YENEEA. Trimming removed 5 bases at V and 3 bases at J, with 8 bases between. CDR3 length: 12 amino acids. Anyone with autoimmune disease history or systemic immunosuppression was excluded. The chain couples TRBV11-3 to TRBJ2-7; D ambiguous. The sample was CD4+ or CD8+ T cells sorted from blood, taken in a trial of the OX40 agonist ivuxolimab. The receptor's source is an adult with an advanced solid tumor such as melanoma, head and neck, liver or kidney cancer. CDR3 protein: CASSATYYEQYF. The DNA of the CDR3 is TGTGCCAGCAGCGCGACCTACTACGAGCAGTACTTC.